This TCR beta chain was sequenced for a study of cytomegalovirus exposure and HLA in healthy donors. Looking at the study overall: Out of 350 to 400 genotyped donors, about 80% belonged to the Caucasian-associated ancestry cluster.

Healthy bone marrow donors made up the donor group. This clone has only one observation. No antigen is known for it. Study-level findings and limits: According to an earlier analysis, most TCR beta V segments yielded productive rearrangements about 87% or about 30% of the time. It has been reported that TCR beta sequences accurately predicted the HLA-A and HLA-B alleles of most subjects.

Germline loops: CDR1 MNHEY, CDR2 SVGAGI. This CDR3 has 13 residues. V was shortened by 4 bases and J by 6 bases, with 12 bases between the two germline ends. Primers included in the PCR were 60 Vbeta and 13 Jbeta primers. Produced via immunoSEQ multiplex PCR; TCRdb's table is partial and in-frame only. Here the sample spans 130,000 to 150,000 clones, roughly 78% being singletons. This TCR was sampled from a man aged 25 to 40 in good health and CMV-seronegative. The source material was PBMCs. This chain joins TRBV6-5 and TRBJ1-1; no reliable D call. In DNA form, the CDR3 reads TGTGCCAGCAGTTCGACGGGAAGGTCTGAAGCTTTCTTT. This codes for CASSSTGRSEAFF.